The 30 T cell receptor beta chains presented below share a single source sample, sequenced in a study of beta chain features in type 1 diabetes. All of the isolated RNA was reverse transcribed, so expressed TCRB transcripts were sequenced. Clones were read by immunoSEQ multiplex PCR, and TCRdb kept only the in-frame ones, dropping some. Of more than 250,000 clones in the sample, around 15% were seen once. No antigen is known for these receptors. Study-level points and caveats: Shortening of TCRB CDR3s, moderate but significant, appeared in all four CD4+ subsets of Type 1 diabetes patients.

Sequencing was done on a sample of naive CD4+ T cells from blood. These receptors came from a man aged 30 to 45 with type 1 diabetes.

The V call is TRBV30, the J call TRBJ2-7; D remains ambiguous. Germline V gene sequence: CDR1 GTSNPN, CDR2 SVGIG (reference sequence). This CDR3 contains 11 residues. Trimming cost V 2 bases and J 6 bases, with 8 bases left between them. The DNA of the CDR3 is TGTGCCTGGAGTATCAGCGCCGAGCAGTACTTC. Protein product: CAWSISAEQYF.

The CDR3 loop reads CASSTDRHLYNEQFF. CDR3 sequence (DNA): TGTGCCAGCAGCACCGACAGACATCTCTACAATGAGCAGTTCTTC. The chain combines TRBV11-2 with TRBJ2-1; perhaps TRBD1 as D (5 bases). The V gene lost 5 bases and the J gene lost 3 bases, with 14 bases spanning the gap. The CDR3 loop spans 15 amino acids. Per the germline V gene, CDR1 is SGHAT and CDR2 is FQNNGV.

This clone was counted a few times. The chain recombines TRBV5-1 with TRBJ2-1, with a tentative D call TRBD2 (5 bases). CDR1 is SGHRS and CDR2 is YFSETQ in the germline V gene. This CDR3 spans 14 amino acids. V lost 0 bases and J lost 5, with 9 bases in between. The CDR3 here is CASSLADFDNEQFF. The CDR3 DNA reads as TGCGCCAGCAGCTTGGCGGACTTCGACAATGAGCAGTTCTTC.

There are a few counts of this clone. V gene TRBV6-6 combines with J gene TRBJ2-7; 8 nucleotides align to TRBD1. After removal of 7 bases from V and 2 bases from J, the junction contained 10 bases not matched to a gene. This CDR3 is built from 15 residues. The germline gives CDR1 MNHNY, CDR2 SVGAGI (reference sequence). CDR3 sequence: CASTPGQDRAYEQYF. CDR3 in DNA: TGTGCCAGCACCCCGGGACAGGACCGGGCCTACGAGCAGTACTTC.

The rearrangement joins TRBV7-9 to TRBJ2-5; 7 bases align to TRBD2. The V and J ends lost 3 bases and 2 bases, in that order; junction bases with no gene match: 9. Germline V lookup: CDR1 SEHNR, CDR2 FQNEAQ (reference sequence). This CDR3 comprises 16 residues. The CDR3 reads CASSLMPTSVQETQYF. CDR3 coding DNA: TGTGCCAGCAGCTTGATGCCCACTAGCGTTCAAGAGACCCAGTACTTC. The whole variable domain, remainder taken from reference TRBV7-9 and TRBJ2-5, is DTGVSQNPRHKITKRGQNVTFRCDPISEHNRLYWYRQTLGQGPEFLTYFQNEAQLEKSRLLSDRFSAERPKGSFSTLEIQRTEQGDSAMYLCASSLMPTSVQETQYFGPGTRLLVL.

This clone has only a few counts. The genes are TRBV7-9 and TRBJ2-7; possible D gene TRBD1, 5 bases. The CDR3 consists of 11 residues. Germline CDR1 reads SEHNR; CDR2 reads FQNEAQ (reference sequence). Trimming removed 5 bases from V and 6 bases from J, with 8 bases in between. The CDR3 DNA follows: TGTGCCAGCAGCCGACAGTTCGAGCAGTACTTC. It codes for CASSRQFEQYF.

In this sample, this clone turned up a few times. The chain links TRBV28 to TRBJ2-7, with 8 bases identical to TRBD1. With 5 bases clipped from V and 5 bases from J, the junction kept 8 bases outside the gene matches. The CDR3 runs to 14 residues. Per the germline V gene, CDR1 is MDHEN and CDR2 is SYDVKM. CDR3 in DNA: TGTGCCAGCAGTACGGACAGGGTATATAACGAGCAGTACTTC. Its protein is CASSTDRVYNEQYF.

Only a few counts were recorded for this clone. The J gene is TRBJ1-1, the V gene TRBV29-1; 8 positions agree with TRBD1. The trim removed 7 bases at V and 3 bases at J, leaving 10 bases unmatched. This CDR3 region has 14 residues. Germline assignment: CDR1 SQVTM and CDR2 ANQGSEA. In DNA, the CDR3 is TGCAGCGGCAGAAGGGACAGGTCCGACACTGAAGCTTTCTTT. As protein: CSGRRDRSDTEAFF.

This clone has only a few counts. The rearrangement joins TRBV14 to TRBJ2-1; 9 nucleotides agree with TRBD2. The V gene end was trimmed by 4 bases and the J gene end by 5 bases; junction bases not matched to a gene: 6. CDR3 size: 15 residues. CDR1 and CDR2 (germline): SGHDN, FVKESK. The CDR3 sequence is CASSPQLAGNNEQFF. DNA of the CDR3: TGTGCCAGCAGCCCTCAGCTAGCGGGGAACAATGAGCAGTTCTTC. The entire variable domain, with the rest obtained from reference TRBV14 and TRBJ2-1, is as follows: EAGVTQFPSHSVIEKGQTVTLRCDPISGHDNLYWYRRVMGKEIKFLLHFVKESKQDESGMPNNRFLAERTGGTYSTLKVQPAELEDSGVYFCASSPQLAGNNEQFFGPGTRLTVL.

V usage is TRBV7-8 and J usage is TRBJ2-1; TRBD2 aligns across 7 bases. V lost 5 bases and J lost 3; bases outside the gene matches: 16. The CDR3 totals 18 residues. CDR1 SGHVS and CDR2 FQNEAQ come from the germline V gene. CDR3 sequence: CASSPSRWLADDYNEQFF. CDR3 sequence (DNA): TGTGCCAGCAGCCCTTCACGTTGGCTAGCGGACGACTACAATGAGCAGTTCTTC.

The rearrangement joins TRBV5-1 to TRBJ2-5; TRBD2 matches at 7 bases. Germline CDR1 SGHRS, CDR2 YFSETQ. This CDR3 is 15 amino acids long. J gave up 5 bases and V 0 bases, and 7 bases lay outside the gene matches. CDR3 nucleotides: TGCGCCAGCAGCTTGGACGGCGGGAGCGGGGAGACCCAGTACTTC. Translated: CASSLDGGSGETQYF.

V and J are TRBV15 and TRBJ1-5; maybe TRBD1 (5 bases). The CDR3 consists of 16 residues. CDR1 and CDR2 (germline): LNHNV, YYDKDF (reference sequence). Trimming pared 0 bases from V and 4 bases from J, leaving 13 bases between. DNA of the CDR3: TGTGCCACCAGCAGAGATACCAACAGGAGAAATCAGCCCCAGCATTTT. This gives the protein CATSRDTNRRNQPQHF.

The V call is TRBV9, the J call TRBJ2-1, with 7 bases lining up with TRBD1. The CDR3 spans 15 residues. Trimming cost V 0 bases and J 1 base; bases outside gene matches: 1. Germline V lookup: CDR1 SGDLS, CDR2 YYNGEE. The CDR3: CASSVATGSYNEQFF. The CDR3 DNA sequence: TGTGCCAGCAGCGTAGCGACAGGGTCCTACAATGAGCAGTTCTTC.

This rearrangement joins TRBV11-2 to TRBJ2-5, with TRBD2 matching 9 bases. The CDR3 is 15 amino acids. Germline CDR1 and CDR2: SGHAT and FQNNGV. With 3 bases clipped from V and 4 bases from J, the junction kept 6 bases outside the gene matches. CDR3 DNA sequence: TGTGCCAGCAGCTTGAGTAGCGGGAGTTTAGAGACCCAGTACTTC. Translation gives CASSLSSGSLETQYF. Complete variable domain (other parts from reference TRBV11-2 and TRBJ2-5): EAGVAQSPRYKIIEKRQSVAFWCNPISGHATLYWYQQILGQGPKLLIQFQNNGVVDDSQLPKDRFSAERLKGVDSTLKIQPAKLEDSAVYLCASSLSSGSLETQYFGPGTRLLVL.

This clone was observed a few times. The chain employs TRBV27 and TRBJ1-5; D uncertain. CDR3 length: 13 residues. The ends were cut back, 2 bases at V and 6 bases at J, with 8 bases in the middle. Germline V gene sequence: CDR1 MNHEY, CDR2 SMNVEV (reference sequence). The CDR3 sequence is CASSLSYSQPQHF. The CDR3 region has the DNA TGTGCCAGCAGTTTAAGTTATAGTCAGCCCCAGCATTTT.

A few counts support this clone. The J gene is TRBJ1-1, the V gene TRBV28; 7 nucleotides line up with TRBD1. This CDR3 has 14 amino acids. V lost 6 bases to trimming and J lost 4 bases; unmatched junction nucleotides: 8. The germline CDR1 and CDR2 sequences are MDHEN and SYDVKM. The CDR3 region is CASRRQGYGTEAFF. The CDR3 coding sequence is TGTGCCAGCAGGAGACAGGGATACGGCACTGAAGCTTTCTTT.

The chain uses TRBV7-9 and TRBJ2-5; 7 bases fit TRBD1. Germline CDR1 reads SEHNR; CDR2 reads FQNEAQ (reference sequence). V dropped 4 bases and J dropped 5; count of bases not matched to a gene: 7. This CDR3 comprises 14 residues. Written as DNA, the CDR3 is TGTGCCAGCAGCTACGACAGGGTGGTCGAGACCCAGTACTTC. It translates to CASSYDRVVETQYF.

This clone was recorded a few times. The gene calls are TRBV10-3 and TRBJ1-2, with D tentatively TRBD1 (5 bases). Germline CDR1 and CDR2: ENHRY and SYGVKD. This CDR3 contains 12 residues. Trimming cost V 4 bases and J 6 bases, with 9 bases left between them. The CDR3: CAISGRGDGYTF. CDR3 DNA sequence: TGTGCCATCAGTGGTCGGGGGGATGGCTACACCTTC.

The table lists this clone with a few counts. The V and J genes are TRBV27 and TRBJ2-2; perhaps TRBD2 as D (5 bases). CDR3 length: 15 residues. CDR1 is MNHEY, CDR2 SMNVEV, per germline (reference sequence). With 2 bases removed from V and 4 bases from J, the gap between germline ends came to 11 bases. CDR3 in amino acids: CASSLHPGITGELFF. The CDR3 DNA follows: TGTGCCAGCAGTTTACATCCCGGGATCACCGGGGAGCTGTTTTTT.

This chain joins TRBV4-3 and TRBJ2-5, with 7 bases matching TRBD2. The CDR3 extends over 15 amino acids. Per the germline V gene, CDR1 is LGHNA and CDR2 is YSLEER. V was clipped by 0 bases and J by 3 bases; unmatched bases: 4. In DNA form, the CDR3 reads TGCGCCAGCAGCCAAGATTCAGCGGGGAAAGAGACCCAGTACTTC. Protein sequence: CASSQDSAGKETQYF.

The gene calls are TRBV9 and TRBJ2-1; 11 bases line up with TRBD2. The CDR3 spans 18 residues. The J segment lost 3 bases and the V segment lost 3 bases, leaving 11 bases of the junction unmatched. CDR1 is SGDLS, CDR2 YYNGEE, per germline. The CDR3 loop is CASSGQSGTSGNYNEQFF. CDR3 sequence (DNA): TGTGCCAGCAGCGGTCAGAGTGGGACTAGCGGAAACTACAATGAGCAGTTCTTC. Full variable domain (missing parts from reference TRBV9 and TRBJ2-1): DSGVTQTPKHLITATGQRVTLRCSPRSGDLSVYWYQQSLDQGLQFLIQYYNGEERAKGNILERFSAQQFPDLHSELNLSSLELGDSALYFCASSGQSGTSGNYNEQFFGPGTRLTVL.

The chain uses TRBV28 and TRBJ2-7, with 12 bases matching TRBD2. Germline CDR1 MDHEN, CDR2 SYDVKM. CDR3 length equals 14 residues. The V and J ends lost 5 bases and 5 bases, in that order; junction bases with no gene match: 4. CDR3 in DNA: TGTGCCAGCAGTAGACTAGCGGGAGCTAACGAGCAGTACTTC. This encodes CASSRLAGANEQYF. The whole variable domain, filled in from reference TRBV28 and TRBJ2-7, reads DVKVTQSSRYLVKRTGEKVFLECVQDMDHENMFWYRQDPGLGLRLIYFSYDVKMKEKGDIPEGYSVSREKKERFSLILESASTNQTSMYLCASSRLAGANEQYFGPGTRLTVT.

This chain uses TRBV7-9 with TRBJ2-1; TRBD2 aligns across 12 bases. Trimming removed 3 bases from V and 1 base from J; junction bases left unmatched: 4. Germline CDR1 SEHNR, CDR2 FQNEAQ (reference sequence). This CDR3 comprises 17 residues. For the CDR3, the DNA is TGTGCCAGCAGCTTCAGACTAGCGGGAGCTTCCTACAATGAGCAGTTCTTC. Translation gives CASSFRLAGASYNEQFF.

Only a few counts were recorded for this clone. This chain uses TRBV5-1 with TRBJ1-5; D might be TRBD1 (6 bases). CDR1 is SGHRS, CDR2 YFSETQ, per germline. The CDR3 contains 15 residues. Trimming removed 4 bases from V and 8 bases from J, with 19 bases in between. In DNA, the CDR3 is TGCGCCAGCAGCAACGACGGGACACCCGAGGAGCCCCAGCATTTT. This translates into CASSNDGTPEEPQHF.

This CDR3 is CAISPGGPIDTQYF. CDR3 bases: TGTGCCATCAGTCCGGGAGGGCCTATAGATACGCAGTATTTT. The V gene is TRBV10-3, the J gene TRBJ2-3, with 8 positions matching TRBD2. The CDR3 has 14 residues. V gave up 5 bases and J gave up 5 bases; unmatched junction bases: 6. Germline loops: CDR1 ENHRY, CDR2 SYGVKD.

The V and J genes are TRBV7-3 and TRBJ2-1; 7 nucleotides align to TRBD1. Per the germline V gene, CDR1 is SGHTA and CDR2 is FQGTGA. Unmatched junction bases numbered 6, after V lost 2 bases and J lost 8 bases. The CDR3 has 14 amino acids. The CDR3 sequence is CASSLGTEADEQFF. CDR3 in DNA: TGTGCCAGCAGCTTAGGGACAGAAGCTGATGAGCAGTTCTTC.

This clone has only a few counts. This rearrangement joins TRBV5-4 to TRBJ2-7, with 10 bases identical to TRBD2. The CDR3 runs to 14 residues. Per germline, CDR1 SGHNT and CDR2 YYREEE (reference sequence). V was clipped by 5 bases and J by 4 bases; unmatched bases: 6. The CDR3 nucleotides read TGTGCCAGCAGATCTAGCGGGAGTGAATACGAGCAGTACTTC. Protein: CASRSSGSEYEQYF. Using reference TRBV5-4 and TRBJ2-7 for the parts outside the CDR3, the full variable domain is ETGVTQSPTHLIKTRGQQVTLRCSSQSGHNTVSWYQQALGQGPQFIFQYYREEENGRGNFPPRFSGLQFPNYSSELNVNALELDDSALYLCASRSSGSEYEQYFGPGTRLTVT.

This clone was detected a few times. The genes are TRBV25-1 and TRBJ2-6, with TRBD1 as a possible D gene (5 bases). The CDR3 runs 16 residues. V was pared by 6 bases and J by 0 bases, with 12 bases between. Per germline, CDR1 MGHDK and CDR2 SYGVNS. CDR3 protein: CASREPGYSGANVLTF. The CDR3 region has the DNA TGTGCCAGCAGAGAGCCAGGGTACTCTGGGGCCAACGTCCTGACTTTC.

The chain couples TRBV9 to TRBJ2-5; perhaps TRBD2 as D (7 bases). Germline V gene data show CDR1 as SGDLS and CDR2 as YYNGEE. This CDR3 has 14 residues. Trimming removed 0 bases at V and 4 bases at J, with 10 bases between. CDR3 sequence: CASSVARGGETQYF. DNA of the CDR3: TGTGCCAGCAGCGTAGCAAGGGGGGGAGAGACCCAGTACTTC.

The CDR3 loop is CASRSTGTGVGAGELFF. The CDR3 DNA reads TGTGCCAGCAGATCTACCGGGACAGGGGTAGGGGCCGGGGAGCTGTTTTTT. V usage is TRBV28 and J usage is TRBJ2-2, with TRBD1 identical over 10 bases. Germline assignment: CDR1 MDHEN and CDR2 SYDVKM. J gave up 6 bases and V 6 bases, and 13 bases lay outside the gene matches. The CDR3 covers 17 residues.